Presented here are 26 T cell receptor beta chains from one specimen sequenced in a study of T-cell memory formation after mild COVID-19. One entry per CDR3 protein, called by TCRdb with MiXCR from the 5' RACE reads. The table lists over 300,000 distinct CDR3 sequences, roughly 19% of them singletons, with around a fifth in the top ten. Sequenced material: PBMCs or a T cell subset sorted from them (not recorded which). These receptors were taken from a man younger than 30 who had mild COVID-19 (a few samples of this study predate the infection). Cell type and time point are not known.

This clonotype was seen a handful of times. This rearrangement joins TRBV12-3 or TRBV12-4 to TRBJ2-6; no firm D call. The CDR3 totals 15 residues. V was clipped by 2 bases and J by 2 bases, with 7 bases between them. CDR3 amino acids: CASSLRTTGANVLTF. The CDR3 DNA sequence: TGTGCCAGCAGTTTAAGGACGACTGGGGCCAACGTCCTGACTTTC.

This chain links TRBV11-2 with TRBJ1-1; D unclear. The CDR3 covers 12 residues. The V gene lost 8 bases and the J gene lost 2 bases, with 9 bases spanning the gap. Germline V gene lookup returns CDR1 SGHAT and CDR2 FQNNGV. CDR3 region: CASGNINTEAFF. CDR3 DNA: TGTGCCAGCGGCAACATAAACACTGAAGCTTTCTTT.

This clonotype was seen only a few times. CDR3 in amino acids: CASSQPGQGNEKLFF. CDR3 bases: TGCGCCAGCAGCCAACCGGGACAGGGGAATGAAAAACTGTTTTTT. V is TRBV4-3 and J is TRBJ1-4, with 10 bases that match TRBD1. V shed 2 bases, J shed 5 bases, and the junction held 2 bases outside the gene matches. The CDR3 consists of 15 residues. Per germline, CDR1 LGHNA and CDR2 YSLEER.

This clonotype was counted many times. The rearrangement uses TRBV6-2 or TRBV6-3 and TRBJ2-1, with D perhaps TRBD1 or TRBD2 (5 bases each). The CDR3 contains 13 residues. Germline values: CDR1 MNHEY, CDR2 SVGEGT. V was trimmed by 2 bases and J by 7 bases, leaving 9 bases between them. CDR3 bases: TGTGCCAGCAGTTACCGGGGACGGAATGAGCAGTTCTTC. This codes for CASSYRGRNEQFF.

This clonotype was observed a handful of times. The chain combines TRBV9 with TRBJ2-5, with D possibly TRBD2 on 5 matching bases. Germline V CDR1 and CDR2: SGDLS, YYNGEE. V gave up 0 bases and J gave up 2 bases, with 8 bases separating them. This CDR3 region has 14 residues. The chain's CDR3 is CASSVASRQETQYF. CDR3 nucleotide sequence: TGTGCCAGCAGCGTAGCTAGCAGGCAAGAGACCCAGTACTTC.

This clonotype was detected many times. CDR3 in amino acids: CASSRVSGDTDTQYF. The DNA of the CDR3 is TGCGCCAGCAGCCGAGTTAGCGGAGACACAGATACGCAGTATTTT. The chain combines TRBV4-3 with TRBJ2-3, with a weak D call TRBD2 (6 bases). V lost 4 bases and J 2 bases, leaving 13 bases between the germline ends. The germline V gene encodes CDR1 LGHNA and CDR2 YSLEER. This CDR3 has 15 residues.

The rearrangement joins TRBV5-4 to TRBJ2-3; either TRBD1 or TRBD2 may supply D (6 bases each). V gave up 4 bases and J gave up 6 bases, with 21 bases separating them. This CDR3 contains 16 residues. CDR1 SGHNT and CDR2 YYREEE come from the germline V gene (reference sequence). The CDR3 loop reads CASSPPGTRRGDTQYF. CDR3 bases: TGTGCCAGCAGCCCACCCGGGACACGCCGGGGGGATACGCAGTATTTT.

This sequence joins TRBV20-1 and TRBJ1-1; 9 bases fit TRBD1. Germline V lookup: CDR1 DFQATT, CDR2 SNEGSKA (reference sequence). This CDR3 spans 13 amino acids. Germline trimming cut 3 bases from V and 10 bases from J; bases unmatched to any gene: 9. The CDR3 loop is CSASPYRGRGAFF. Here the CDR3 DNA reads TGCAGTGCTAGCCCCTACAGGGGGCGCGGAGCTTTCTTT.

The V call is TRBV12-3 or TRBV12-4, the J call TRBJ1-4, with D possibly being TRBD1 (5 bases). CDR3 size: 14 residues. With 6 bases removed from V and 7 bases from J, the gap between germline ends came to 15 bases. The CDR3 DNA follows: TGTGCCAGCAGCCCGAGGGGCCGAGTTGAAAAACTGTTTTTT. Protein product: CASSPRGRVEKLFF.

V is TRBV4-1 and J is TRBJ2-2; no definite D call. V was shortened by 5 bases and J by 4 bases, with 5 bases between the two germline ends. CDR1 is MGHRA and CDR2 is YSYEKL in the germline V gene. The CDR3 runs to 12 residues. The DNA for the CDR3 is TGCGCCAGCAGCGCCCTCACCGGGGAGCTGTTTTTT. The encoded protein is CASSALTGELFF.

This clonotype was observed a handful of times. This chain connects TRBV20-1 to TRBJ1-2, with D possibly being TRBD1 (6 bases). Germline V gene lookup returns CDR1 DFQATT and CDR2 SNEGSKA (reference sequence). V dropped 8 bases and J dropped 3 bases, with 13 bases sitting between them. CDR3 length: 12 residues. CDR3: CSTTGPDYGYTF. CDR3 in DNA: TGCAGTACCACAGGGCCGGACTATGGCTACACCTTC.

This clonotype was recorded at least ten times. The V gene is TRBV12-3 or TRBV12-4, the J gene TRBJ1-6; D is undetermined. Between the trimmed V and J ends, which lost 7 bases and 5 bases, there was a span of 18 bases. CDR3 size: 16 residues. CDR3 region: CASTPALGSNNSPLHF. In DNA, the CDR3 is TGTGCCAGCACTCCCGCTTTGGGCAGTAATAATTCACCCCTCCACTTT.

The V and J genes are TRBV28 and TRBJ1-2; no reliable D call. Germline V gene lookup returns CDR1 MDHEN and CDR2 SYDVKM. The CDR3 runs to 13 residues. V was clipped by 7 bases and J by 2 bases, with 11 bases between them. The CDR3 nucleotides read TGTGCCAGCATCGGAGGAGGGAACTATGGCTACACCTTC. This translates into CASIGGGNYGYTF.

Only one count was recorded for this clonotype. V is TRBV2 and J is TRBJ2-3, with 8 nucleotides matching TRBD1. The V and J ends lost 7 bases and 3 bases, in that order; junction bases with no gene match: 6. The CDR3 covers 14 residues. Germline loops: CDR1 SNHLY, CDR2 FYNNEI. Written as DNA, the CDR3 is TGTGCCAGCAAAGAGACAGGGGCTACAGATACGCAGTATTTT. This sequence encodes CASKETGATDTQYF.

This clonotype was counted at least ten times. V and J are TRBV5-1 and TRBJ2-7; 8 bases fit TRBD1. CDR1 is SGHRS, CDR2 YFSETQ, per germline. The CDR3 extends over 17 amino acids. Germline trimming cut 2 bases from V and 1 base from J; bases unmatched to any gene: 11. In DNA form, the CDR3 reads TGCGCCAGCAGCTTTGGCCCACAGGGGGAAGGGTCCTACGAGCAGTACTTC. As protein: CASSFGPQGEGSYEQYF.

In its sample, this clonotype was seen many times. This rearrangement joins TRBV4-1 to TRBJ2-1; D unresolved. Trimming took off 5 bases at V and 5 bases at J, with 10 bases between the two ends. Germline CDR1 reads MGHRA; CDR2 reads YSYEKL. The CDR3 totals 13 residues. The CDR3 protein is CASSYLGNNEQFF. The CDR3 nucleotides are TGCGCCAGCAGCTATCTGGGGAACAATGAGCAGTTCTTC.

CDR3 loop: CASGLASTDTQYF. The CDR3 nucleotides read TGTGCCAGCGGACTAGCGAGCACAGATACGCAGTATTTT. The V gene is TRBV12-3 or TRBV12-4, the J gene TRBJ2-3; 9 nucleotides match TRBD2. CDR3 length: 13 residues. V lost 8 bases, J lost 0 bases, and 0 bases stayed unmatched.

In its sample, this clonotype was seen a few times. The gene calls are TRBV27 and TRBJ2-7; D possibly corresponds to TRBD2 (6 bases). Trimming pared 4 bases from V and 2 bases from J, leaving 9 bases between. The CDR3 length is 13 residues. Germline values: CDR1 MNHEY, CDR2 SMNVEV (reference sequence). The CDR3 loop reads CASSSGLTYEQYF. The CDR3 nucleotides are TGTGCCAGCAGTTCGGGACTGACCTACGAGCAGTACTTC.

The chain joins TRBV6-2 or TRBV6-3 to TRBJ2-7; 10 bases agree with TRBD1. The germline CDR1 and CDR2 sequences are MNHEY and SVGEGT. The V gene end was trimmed by 6 bases and the J gene end by 3 bases; junction bases not matched to a gene: 2. The CDR3 extends over 13 amino acids. CDR3 coding DNA: TGTGCCAGCAGCTGGACAGGGGGCTACGAGCAGTACGTC. Its translation is CASSWTGGYEQYV.

This clonotype was found a few times. The V call is TRBV13, the J call TRBJ2-3, with D perhaps being TRBD1 or TRBD2 (5 bases each). The V gene lost 4 bases and the J gene lost 2 bases, with 13 bases spanning the gap. Germline V gene data show CDR1 as PRHDT and CDR2 as FYEKMQ (reference sequence). The CDR3 covers 15 residues. DNA for the CDR3: TGTGCCAGCAGCTCACCGGGACGTAACACAGATACGCAGTATTTT. Its translation: CASSSPGRNTDTQYF.

This clonotype was counted once. The J gene is TRBJ2-1, the V gene TRBV4-3; a weak D match, TRBD1 (5 bases). V lost 1 base and J lost 4, with 11 bases in between. The CDR3 contains 15 residues. CDR1 and CDR2 from the germline V gene are LGHNA and YSLEER. The CDR3 DNA is TGCGCCAGCAGCCAAGGCATCTCAGGGTACAATGAGCAGTTCTTC. Translation: CASSQGISGYNEQFF.

In this sample, this clonotype turned up a few times. The chain combines TRBV5-1 with TRBJ1-2; D perhaps matches TRBD1 (5 bases). Germline V lookup: CDR1 SGHRS, CDR2 YFSETQ. V lost 5 bases, J lost 4 bases, and 18 bases lay in between. The CDR3 runs to 15 residues. The CDR3 DNA reads TGCGCCAGCAGGACTTCAGGGCAGGGAGTCTATGGCTACACCTTC. It codes for CASRTSGQGVYGYTF. Supplemented by reference TRBV5-1 and TRBJ1-2, the full variable domain reads KAGVTQTPRYLIKTRGQQVTLSCSPISGHRSVSWYQQTPGQGLQFLFEYFSETQRNKGNFPGRFSGRQFSNSRSEMNVSTLELGDSALYLCASRTSGQGVYGYTFGSGTRLTVV.

The rearrangement links TRBV28 to TRBJ2-7, with 7 nucleotides matching TRBD2. The CDR3 is made up of 13 amino acids. The ends lost 4 bases at V and 6 bases at J; junction bases unmatched: 6. CDR1 is MDHEN and CDR2 is SYDVKM in the germline V gene. The CDR3 loop reads CASSSGTGGEQYV. In DNA form, the CDR3 reads TGTGCCAGCAGTTCGGGTACGGGAGGCGAGCAGTACGTC.

This chain uses TRBV20-1 with TRBJ2-7; 7 positions match TRBD1. The CDR3 sequence is 13 residues long. With 1 base clipped from V and 4 bases from J, the junction kept 4 bases outside the gene matches. CDR1 is DFQATT and CDR2 is SNEGSKA in the germline V gene (reference sequence). The CDR3 region has the DNA TGCAGTGCTAGAGGGGACAGCCCGTACGAGCAGTACTTC. Translation gives CSARGDSPYEQYF.

The J gene is TRBJ2-1, the V gene TRBV4-1; tentative D call: TRBD1 (6 bases). This CDR3 spans 18 amino acids. V dropped 1 base and J dropped 0 bases, with 16 bases sitting between them. Germline CDR1 is MGHRA and CDR2 is YSYEKL. The CDR3 protein is CASSQGLTGKGSYNEQFF. As DNA, the CDR3 is TGCGCCAGCAGCCAAGGGCTTACAGGGAAAGGCTCCTACAATGAGCAGTTCTTC.

This chain uses TRBV4-2 with TRBJ2-5; D possibly uses TRBD1 or TRBD2 (5 bases each). Deletions cut 2 bases from V and 5 bases from J, with 18 bases between. Germline CDR1 and CDR2: LGHNA and YNFKEQ. This CDR3 is 16 amino acids long. CDR3 loop: CASSQWDGPTQETQYF. As DNA, the CDR3 is TGTGCCAGCAGCCAATGGGACGGACCAACCCAGGAGACCCAGTACTTC.